This TCR beta chain was profiled in a study of cytomegalovirus exposure and HLA in healthy donors. Broader study findings: Researchers counted roughly 160 TCR beta chains as cytomegalovirus-associated. HLA allele associations emerged for around 15,000 TCR beta sequences in a later analysis, at 0.05 false discovery rate.

Researchers ran the PCR with 60 Vbeta and 13 Jbeta primers. This table comes from immunoSEQ multiplex PCR, and its TCRdb copy is limited to in-frame clones, with some not included. The repertoire consists of approximately 150,000 clones, with roughly 64% occurring once and the leading ten covering around 2.9%. Germline V gene lookup returns CDR1 SGHAT and CDR2 FQNNGV. The CDR3 consists of 11 residues. This clone was found a few times. Its target is not known. A read error may produce the germline difference seen at one junction end. Sequenced: PBMCs. J is TRBJ2-3 and V is TRBV11-2; 9 bases agree with TRBD2. The origin of this receptor is a woman aged 30 to 39 in good health and CMV-seropositive. CDR3 amino acids: CASSWGLAMNF. CDR3 coding DNA: TGTGCCAGCAGCTGGGGACTAGCTATGAATTTT. Complete variable domain (other parts from reference TRBV11-2 and TRBJ2-3): EAGVAQSPRYKIIEKRQSVAFWCNPISGHATLYWYQQILGQGPKLLIQFQNNGVVDDSQLPKDRFSAERLKGVDSTLKIQPAKLEDSAVYLCASSWGLAMNFGPGTRLTVL.